The present TCR beta chain was sequenced within a study of blood T cell repertoires in COVID-19. Study-wide background: Acute and convalescent COVID-19 samples came from the United States, Italy and Spain. T cells, B-cell-depleted T cells, or PBMCs supplied cDNA or gDNA.

Trimming cost V 6 bases and J 1 base; bases outside gene matches: 9. The CDR3 loop spans 16 amino acids. Germline V gene data show CDR1 as LGHDT and CDR2 as YNNKEL (reference sequence). Methods used by the authors: Amplification with reference gene primers provided the estimates of nucleated cell counts. Assay used: immunoSEQ multiplex PCR; TCRdb lists only in-frame clones, some missing. The V and J calls and the clone size are those of that table, but D and trimming were determined from the DNA. Among 170,000 or so clones listed, around 84% were seen once. This chain uses TRBV3-1 (or the pseudogene TRBV3-2) with TRBJ1-1; TRBD1 matches 9 bases. The sequenced sample consisted of peripheral blood. The source is a man aged 45-65 years with active or convalescent COVID-19. The CDR3 sequence is CASRTTGGRSNTEAFF. The CDR3 coding sequence is TGTGCCAGCAGAACTACAGGGGGCCGATCGAACACTGAAGCTTTCTTT.